This TCR beta chain was found in a study of primary melanoma T cells and metastatic recurrence. Study-wide findings and caveats: T-cell fraction reportedly outperformed other histopathological variables added to thickness. Regardless of ulceration, mitotic rate or nodal disease, >20% T-cell fraction appeared protective. Primary melanomas may harbor an effective T-cell antitumor response, authors suggested.

A note on this clone: Its target is not known.

Profiled with immunoSEQ multiplex PCR; TCRdb holds only in-frame clones, not every one. The table shows about 1,100 clones, with around 84% occurring only once. The patients had surgically resected primary melanoma at risk of metastatic recurrence. In germline, CDR1 is SGHNT, CDR2 YENEEA. Deletions cut 4 bases from V and 2 bases from J, with 13 bases between. The CDR3 is 15 residues long. The V and J genes are TRBV11-3 and TRBJ2-3, with D possibly TRBD1 on 6 matching bases. The clonotype originates from a human donor with melanoma. The sample comprised melanoma tumor tissue. The CDR3 region has the DNA TGTGCCAGCAGCTCAGGGGTGCTTGACACAGATACGCAGTATTTT. It codes for CASSSGVLDTDTQYF.